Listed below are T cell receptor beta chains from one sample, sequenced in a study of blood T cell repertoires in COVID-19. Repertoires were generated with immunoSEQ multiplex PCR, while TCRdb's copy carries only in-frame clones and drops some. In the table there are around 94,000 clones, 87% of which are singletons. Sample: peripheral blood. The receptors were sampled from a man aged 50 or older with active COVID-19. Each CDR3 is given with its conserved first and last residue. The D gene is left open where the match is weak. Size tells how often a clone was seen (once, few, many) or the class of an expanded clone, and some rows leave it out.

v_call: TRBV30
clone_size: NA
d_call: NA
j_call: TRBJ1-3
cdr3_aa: CAWSLQGGNTIYF
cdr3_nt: TGTGCCTGGAGTTTACAGGGTGGAAACACCATATATTTT

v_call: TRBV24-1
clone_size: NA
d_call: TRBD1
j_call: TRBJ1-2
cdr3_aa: CATSDSRGLGGYTF
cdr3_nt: TGTGCCACCAGTGATTCCAGGGGGCTGGGTGGCTACACCTTC

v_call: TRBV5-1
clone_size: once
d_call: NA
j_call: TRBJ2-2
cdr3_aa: CASSFRNTGELFF
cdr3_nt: TGCGCCAGCAGCTTTCGGAACACCGGGGAGCTGTTTTTT

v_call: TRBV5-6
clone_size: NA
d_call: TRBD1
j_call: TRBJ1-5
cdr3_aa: CASSLYRGLYQPQHF
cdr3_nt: TGTGCCAGCAGCTTGTACAGGGGACTCTATCAGCCCCAGCATTTT

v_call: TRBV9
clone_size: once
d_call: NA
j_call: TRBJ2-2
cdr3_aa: CASSVSRGTVNTGELFF
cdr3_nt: TGTGCCAGCAGCGTATCTCGTGGGACTGTGAACACCGGGGAGCTGTTTTTT

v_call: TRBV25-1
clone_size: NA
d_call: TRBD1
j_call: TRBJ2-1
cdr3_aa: CASLQGNNEQFF
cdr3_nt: TGTGCCAGTTTACAGGGGAACAATGAGCAGTTCTTC

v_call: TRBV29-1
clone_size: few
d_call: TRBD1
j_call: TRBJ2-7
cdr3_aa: CSVGTGIVPYEQYF
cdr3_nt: TGCAGCGTTGGGACAGGGATCGTCCCCTACGAGCAGTACTTC

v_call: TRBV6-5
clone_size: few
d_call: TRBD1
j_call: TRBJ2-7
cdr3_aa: CASSPGTGYEQYF
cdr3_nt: TGTGCCAGCAGTCCCGGGACAGGGTACGAGCAGTACTTC

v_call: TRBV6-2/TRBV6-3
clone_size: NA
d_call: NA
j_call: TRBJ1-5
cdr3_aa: CASSRNSLRRMNQPQHF
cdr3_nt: TGTGCCAGCAGCCGAAATTCCCTCCGGAGAATGAATCAGCCCCAGCATTTT

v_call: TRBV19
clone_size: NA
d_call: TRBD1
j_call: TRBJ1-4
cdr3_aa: CASSWTGMGEKLFF
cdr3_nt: TGTGCCAGTAGTTGGACAGGGATGGGGGAAAAACTGTTTTTT

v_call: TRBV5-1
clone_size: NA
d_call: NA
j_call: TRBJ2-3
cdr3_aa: CASSPTGTGHTDTQYF
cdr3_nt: TGCGCCAGCAGCCCTACGGGGACTGGCCACACAGATACGCAGTATTTT

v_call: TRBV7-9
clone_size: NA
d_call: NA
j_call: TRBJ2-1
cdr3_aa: CASSLGNSLEEQFF
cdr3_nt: TGTGCCAGCAGCTTAGGGAACAGTTTGGAAGAGCAGTTCTTC

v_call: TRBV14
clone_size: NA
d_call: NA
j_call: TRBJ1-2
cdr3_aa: CASSLSPNYGYTF
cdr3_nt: TGTGCCAGCAGCCTATCTCCTAACTATGGCTACACCTTC

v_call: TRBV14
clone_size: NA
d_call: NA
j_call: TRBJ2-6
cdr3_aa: CASSRQTGANVLTF
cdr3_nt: TGTGCCAGCAGCCGACAGACCGGGGCCAACGTCCTGACTTTC

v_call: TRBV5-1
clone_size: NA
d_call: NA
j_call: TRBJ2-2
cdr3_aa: CASSLGTLGYGELFF
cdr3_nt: TGCGCCAGCAGCTTGGGGACTCTGGGGTACGGGGAGCTGTTTTTT

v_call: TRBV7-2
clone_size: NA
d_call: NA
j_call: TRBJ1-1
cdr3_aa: CASSQTGFGTEAFF
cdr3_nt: TGTGCCAGCAGCCAAACAGGGTTTGGCACTGAAGCTTTCTTT

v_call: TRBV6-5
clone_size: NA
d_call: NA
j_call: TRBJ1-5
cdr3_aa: CALGRRGNQPQHF
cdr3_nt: TGCGCTCTGGGGCGCCGGGGCAATCAGCCCCAGCATTTT

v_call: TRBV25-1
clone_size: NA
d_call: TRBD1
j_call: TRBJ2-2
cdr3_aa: CASRSQGTGELFF
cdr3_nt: TGTGCCAGCAGATCACAGGGGACCGGGGAGCTGTTTTTT

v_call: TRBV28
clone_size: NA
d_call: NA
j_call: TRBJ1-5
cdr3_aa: CASSFGSGVWSNQPQHF
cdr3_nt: TGTGCCAGCAGTTTTGGCTCGGGGGTTTGGAGCAATCAGCCCCAGCATTTT

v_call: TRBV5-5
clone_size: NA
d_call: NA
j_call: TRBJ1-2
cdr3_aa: CASSPTVYGYTF
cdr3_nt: TGTGCCAGCAGCCCGACAGTCTATGGCTACACCTTC

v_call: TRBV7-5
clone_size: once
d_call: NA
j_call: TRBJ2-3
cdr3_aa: CARSFRGGDTQYF
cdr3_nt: TGTGCCAGAAGCTTTAGAGGGGGCGATACGCAGTATTTT

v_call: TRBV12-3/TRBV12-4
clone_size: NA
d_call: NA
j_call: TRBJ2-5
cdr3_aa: CASSFGGQTQYF
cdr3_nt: TGTGCCAGCAGTTTCGGGGGGCAGACCCAGTACTTC

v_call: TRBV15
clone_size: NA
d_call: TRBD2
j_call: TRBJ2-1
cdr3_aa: CATSRDRTSGVHEQFF
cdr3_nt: TGTGCCACCAGCAGAGATAGGACTAGCGGGGTGCATGAGCAGTTCTTC

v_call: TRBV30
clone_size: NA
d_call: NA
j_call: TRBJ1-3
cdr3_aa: CAWSVRRGTGNTIYF
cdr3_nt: TGTGCCTGGAGTGTACGTAGGGGAACTGGAAACACCATATATTTT

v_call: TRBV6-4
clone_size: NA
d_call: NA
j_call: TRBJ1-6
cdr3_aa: CASSASGVGRSPLHF
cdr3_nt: TGTGCCAGCAGTGCGTCAGGGGTCGGGCGTTCACCCCTCCACTTT

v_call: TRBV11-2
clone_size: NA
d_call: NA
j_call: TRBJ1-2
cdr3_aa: CASSSQVYYGYTF
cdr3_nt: TGTGCCAGCAGCTCCCAGGTTTATTATGGCTACACCTTC

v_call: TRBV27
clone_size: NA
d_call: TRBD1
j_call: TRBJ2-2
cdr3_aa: CASSLSILPGQGSGELFF
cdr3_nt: TGTGCCAGCAGTTTATCTATTCTCCCGGGACAGGGGTCCGGGGAGCTGTTTTTT

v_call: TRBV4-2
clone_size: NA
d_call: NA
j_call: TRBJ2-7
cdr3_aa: CASSQGVPGTQSSYEQYF
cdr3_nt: TGTGCCAGCAGCCAAGGTGTACCCGGGACACAGAGCTCCTACGAGCAGTACTTC

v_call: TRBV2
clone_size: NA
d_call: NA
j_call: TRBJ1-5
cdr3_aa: CASSGGRDPQPQHF
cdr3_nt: TGTGCCAGCAGTGGAGGGAGGGATCCTCAGCCCCAGCATTTT

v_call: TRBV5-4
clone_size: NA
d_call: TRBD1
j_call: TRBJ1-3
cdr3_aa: CASSTDRGLAGNTIYF
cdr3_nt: TGTGCCAGCAGCACCGACAGGGGGCTAGCTGGAAACACCATATATTTT

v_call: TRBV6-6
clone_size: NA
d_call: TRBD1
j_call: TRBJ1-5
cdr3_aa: CASTYAGQPNQPQHF
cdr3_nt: TGTGCCAGCACCTATGCGGGACAGCCAAATCAGCCCCAGCATTTT

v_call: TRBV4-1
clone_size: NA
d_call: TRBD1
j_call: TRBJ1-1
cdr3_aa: CASSRRTGRETEAFF
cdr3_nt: TGCGCCAGCAGCCGAAGGACAGGGAGGGAAACTGAAGCTTTCTTT

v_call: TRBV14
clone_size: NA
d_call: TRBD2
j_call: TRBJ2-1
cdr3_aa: CASSHGLDFAYNEQFF
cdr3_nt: TGTGCCAGCAGCCACGGACTAGATTTTGCCTACAATGAGCAGTTCTTC

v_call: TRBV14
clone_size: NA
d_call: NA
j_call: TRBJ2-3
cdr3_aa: CASNRLLTTTDTQYF
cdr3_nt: TGTGCCAGCAACCGGCTGCTGACTACCACAGATACGCAGTATTTT

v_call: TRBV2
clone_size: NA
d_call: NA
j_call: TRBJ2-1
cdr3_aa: CASSSEGMGSYNEQFF
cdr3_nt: TGTGCCAGCAGTTCCGAGGGCATGGGCTCCTACAATGAGCAGTTCTTC

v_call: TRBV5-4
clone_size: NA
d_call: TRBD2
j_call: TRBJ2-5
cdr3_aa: CASSPTSGGETQYF
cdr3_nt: TGTGCCAGCAGCCCGACTAGCGGGGGGGAGACCCAGTACTTC

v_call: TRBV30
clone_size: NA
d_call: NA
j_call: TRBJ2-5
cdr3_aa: CAIEGLGETQYF
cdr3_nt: TGTGCCATTGAGGGTTTAGGGGAGACCCAGTACTTC

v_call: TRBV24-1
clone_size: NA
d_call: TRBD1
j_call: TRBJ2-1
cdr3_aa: CATSDARQGAYNEQFF
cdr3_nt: TGTGCCACCAGTGATGCCCGACAGGGGGCGTACAATGAGCAGTTCTTC

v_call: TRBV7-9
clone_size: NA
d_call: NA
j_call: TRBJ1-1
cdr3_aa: CASSSPPGNTEAFF
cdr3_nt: TGTGCCAGCAGCTCCCCCCCCGGGAACACTGAAGCTTTCTTT

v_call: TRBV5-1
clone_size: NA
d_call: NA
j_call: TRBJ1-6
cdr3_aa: CASSDRRDSPLHF
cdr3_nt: TGCGCCAGCAGCGACCGGAGGGATTCACCCCTCCACTTT

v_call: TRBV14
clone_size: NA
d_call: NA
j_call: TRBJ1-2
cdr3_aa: CASSQTGSYGYTF
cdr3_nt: TGTGCCAGCAGCCAAACAGGGTCCTATGGCTACACCTTC

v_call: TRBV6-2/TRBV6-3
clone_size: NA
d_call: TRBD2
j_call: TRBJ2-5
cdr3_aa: CASSRGGPQETQYF
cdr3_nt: TGTGCCAGCAGCCGGGGGGGACCTCAAGAGACCCAGTACTTC

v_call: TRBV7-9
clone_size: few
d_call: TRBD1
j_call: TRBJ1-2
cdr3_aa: CASSPEGPTGNYGYTF
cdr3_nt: TGTGCCAGCAGCCCTGAGGGGCCGACAGGGAACTATGGCTACACCTTC

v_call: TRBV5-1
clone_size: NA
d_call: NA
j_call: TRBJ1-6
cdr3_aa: CASSLGREGSPLHF
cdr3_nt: TGCGCCAGCAGCCTCGGACGGGAAGGGTCACCCCTCCACTTT

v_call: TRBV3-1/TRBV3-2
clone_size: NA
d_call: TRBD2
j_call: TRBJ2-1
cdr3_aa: CASSQSGLADGNEQFF
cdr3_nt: TGTGCCAGCAGCCAATCGGGACTAGCGGATGGCAATGAGCAGTTCTTC

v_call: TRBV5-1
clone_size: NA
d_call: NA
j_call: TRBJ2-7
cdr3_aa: CASRRQATSHEQYF
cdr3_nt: TGCGCCAGCAGGAGACAGGCCACGAGCCACGAGCAGTACTTC

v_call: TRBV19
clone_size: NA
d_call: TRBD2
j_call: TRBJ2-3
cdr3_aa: CASSIPWRGGMSDTQYF
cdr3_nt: TGTGCCAGTAGTATCCCCTGGCGGGGGGGCATGTCAGATACGCAGTATTTT

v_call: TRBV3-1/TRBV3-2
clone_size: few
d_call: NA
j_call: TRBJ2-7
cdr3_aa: CASSQVGRLPLGEQYF
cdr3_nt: TGTGCCAGCAGCCAAGTCGGGAGACTTCCCCTGGGGGAGCAGTACTTC

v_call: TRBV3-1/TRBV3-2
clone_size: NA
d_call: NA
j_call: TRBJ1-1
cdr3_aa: CASSQGPDRGIMRNTEAFF
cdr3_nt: TGTGCCAGCAGCCAAGGCCCGGACAGAGGAATCATGAGGAACACTGAAGCTTTCTTT

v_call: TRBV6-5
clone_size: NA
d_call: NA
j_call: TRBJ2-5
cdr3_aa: CASSYQGMETQYF
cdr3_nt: TGTGCCAGCAGTTATCAGGGGATGGAGACCCAGTACTTC